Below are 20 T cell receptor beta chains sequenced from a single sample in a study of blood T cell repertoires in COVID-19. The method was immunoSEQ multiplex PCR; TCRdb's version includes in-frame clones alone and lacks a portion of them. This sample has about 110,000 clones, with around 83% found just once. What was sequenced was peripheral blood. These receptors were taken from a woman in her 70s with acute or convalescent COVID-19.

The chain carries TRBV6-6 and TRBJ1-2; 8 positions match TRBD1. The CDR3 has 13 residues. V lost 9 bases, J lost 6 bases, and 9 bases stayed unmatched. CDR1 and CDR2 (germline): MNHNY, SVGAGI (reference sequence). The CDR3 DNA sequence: TGTGCCAGTACATACAGGGGGGAGGATGGCTACACCTTC. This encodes CASTYRGEDGYTF.

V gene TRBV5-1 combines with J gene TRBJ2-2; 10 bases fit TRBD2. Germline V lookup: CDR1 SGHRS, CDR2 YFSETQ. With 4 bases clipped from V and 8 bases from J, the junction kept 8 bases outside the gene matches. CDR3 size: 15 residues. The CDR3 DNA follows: TGCGCCAGCAGCATAGCTAGCGGGAGCTATGGGGAGCTGTTTTTT. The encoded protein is CASSIASGSYGELFF.

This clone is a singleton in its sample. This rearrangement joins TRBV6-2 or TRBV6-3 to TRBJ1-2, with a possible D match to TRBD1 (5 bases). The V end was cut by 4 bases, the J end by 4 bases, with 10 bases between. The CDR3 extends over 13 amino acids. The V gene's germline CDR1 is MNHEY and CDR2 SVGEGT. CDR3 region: CASSLTDVYGYTF. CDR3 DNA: TGTGCCAGCAGTTTGACAGATGTCTATGGCTACACCTTC.

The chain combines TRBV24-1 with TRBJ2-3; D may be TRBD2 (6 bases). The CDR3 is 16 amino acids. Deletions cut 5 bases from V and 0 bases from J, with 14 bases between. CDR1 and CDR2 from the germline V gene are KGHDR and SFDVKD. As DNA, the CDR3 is TGTGCCACCAGTGGCGGGATAGCGGTTAGCACAGATACGCAGTATTTT. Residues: CATSGGIAVSTDTQYF.

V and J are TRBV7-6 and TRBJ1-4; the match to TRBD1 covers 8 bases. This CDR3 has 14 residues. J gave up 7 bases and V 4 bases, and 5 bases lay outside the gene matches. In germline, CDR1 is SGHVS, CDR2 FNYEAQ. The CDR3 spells CASSSTGDGEKLFF. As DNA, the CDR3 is TGTGCCAGCAGCTCGACAGGGGATGGTGAAAAACTGTTTTTT.

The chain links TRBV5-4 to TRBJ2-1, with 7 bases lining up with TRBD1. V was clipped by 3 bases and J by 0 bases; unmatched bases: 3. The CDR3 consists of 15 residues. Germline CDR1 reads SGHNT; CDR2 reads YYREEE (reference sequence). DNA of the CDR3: TGTGCCAGCAGCTCCACAGGGGTCTCCTACAATGAGCAGTTCTTC. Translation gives CASSSTGVSYNEQFF.

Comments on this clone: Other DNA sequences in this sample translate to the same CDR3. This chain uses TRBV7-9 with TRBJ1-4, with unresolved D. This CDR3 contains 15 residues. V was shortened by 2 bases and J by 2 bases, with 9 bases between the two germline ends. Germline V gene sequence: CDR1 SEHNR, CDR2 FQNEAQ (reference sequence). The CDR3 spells CASSLPGLTNEKLFF. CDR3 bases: TGTGCCAGCAGCTTACCAGGTTTGACTAATGAAAAACTGTTTTTT.

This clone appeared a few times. The chain's CDR3 is CASSEAPGGYGYTF. CDR3 coding DNA: TGTGCCAGCAGTGAAGCACCAGGAGGATATGGCTACACCTTC. J is TRBJ1-2 and V is TRBV6-1; D not resolved. The germline V gene has CDR1 MNHNS and CDR2 SASEGT. CDR3 size: 14 residues. Trimming took off 0 bases at V and 5 bases at J, with 10 bases between the two ends.

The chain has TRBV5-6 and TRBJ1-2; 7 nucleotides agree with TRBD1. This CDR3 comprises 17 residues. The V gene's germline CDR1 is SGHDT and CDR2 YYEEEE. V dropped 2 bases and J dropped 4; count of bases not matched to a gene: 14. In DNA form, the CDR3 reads TGTGCCAGCAGCTTATATGGGACAGACAGGGAGGTCTATGGCTACACCTTC. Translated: CASSLYGTDREVYGYTF.

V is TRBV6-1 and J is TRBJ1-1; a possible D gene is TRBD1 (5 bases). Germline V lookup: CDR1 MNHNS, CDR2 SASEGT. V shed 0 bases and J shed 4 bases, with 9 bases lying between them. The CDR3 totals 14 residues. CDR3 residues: CASSEARQFTEAFF. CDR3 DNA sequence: TGTGCCAGCAGTGAAGCGCGACAGTTCACTGAAGCTTTCTTT.

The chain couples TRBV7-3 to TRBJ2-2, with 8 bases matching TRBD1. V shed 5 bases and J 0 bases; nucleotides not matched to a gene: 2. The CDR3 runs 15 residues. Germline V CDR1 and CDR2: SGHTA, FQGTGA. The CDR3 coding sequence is TGTGCCAGCAGCCCGACAGGGGCGAACACCGGGGAGCTGTTTTTT. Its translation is CASSPTGANTGELFF. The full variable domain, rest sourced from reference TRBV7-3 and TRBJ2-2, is GAGVSQTPSNKVTEKGKYVELRCDPISGHTALYWYRQSLGQGPEFLIYFQGTGAADDSGLPNDRFFAVRPEGSVSTLKIQRTERGDSAVYLCASSPTGANTGELFFGEGSRLTVL.

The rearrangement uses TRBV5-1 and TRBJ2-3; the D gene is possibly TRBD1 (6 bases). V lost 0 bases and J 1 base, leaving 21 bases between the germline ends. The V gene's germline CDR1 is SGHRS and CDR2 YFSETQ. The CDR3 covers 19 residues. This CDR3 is CASSLVRQGPERRTDTQYF. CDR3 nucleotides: TGCGCCAGCAGCTTGGTGAGGCAGGGGCCGGAGCGGCGCACAGATACGCAGTATTTT.

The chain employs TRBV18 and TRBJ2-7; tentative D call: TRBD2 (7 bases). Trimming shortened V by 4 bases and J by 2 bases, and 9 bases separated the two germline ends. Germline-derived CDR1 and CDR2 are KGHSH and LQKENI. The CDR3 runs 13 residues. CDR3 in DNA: TGTGCCAGCTCACTCGGGGGGCCCTACGAGCAGTACTTC. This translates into CASSLGGPYEQYF.

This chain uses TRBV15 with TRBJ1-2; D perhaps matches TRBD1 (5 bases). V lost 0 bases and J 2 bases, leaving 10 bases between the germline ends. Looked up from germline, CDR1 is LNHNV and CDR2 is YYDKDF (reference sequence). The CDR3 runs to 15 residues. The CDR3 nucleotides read TGTGCCACCAGCAGAGATAGGGGCCCGAACTATGGCTACACCTTC. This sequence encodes CATSRDRGPNYGYTF.

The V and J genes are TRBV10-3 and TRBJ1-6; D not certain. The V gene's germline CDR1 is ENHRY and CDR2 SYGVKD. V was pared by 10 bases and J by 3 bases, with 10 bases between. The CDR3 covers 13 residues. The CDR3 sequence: CATTGIYNSPLHF. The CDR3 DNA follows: TGTGCCACCACCGGGATCTATAATTCACCCCTCCACTTT.

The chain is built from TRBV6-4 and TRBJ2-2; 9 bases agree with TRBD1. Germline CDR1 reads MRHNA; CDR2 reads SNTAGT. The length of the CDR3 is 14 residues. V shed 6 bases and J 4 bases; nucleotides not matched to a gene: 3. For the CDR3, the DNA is TGTGCCAGCAGCCGGGACAGGGTCACCGGGGAGCTGTTTTTT. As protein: CASSRDRVTGELFF.

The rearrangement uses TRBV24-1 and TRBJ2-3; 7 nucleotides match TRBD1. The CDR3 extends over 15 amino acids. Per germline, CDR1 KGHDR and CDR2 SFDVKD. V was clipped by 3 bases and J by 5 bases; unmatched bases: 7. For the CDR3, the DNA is TGTGCCACCAGTGATCCTAGGGGGCCAGGAGATACGCAGTATTTT. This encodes CATSDPRGPGDTQYF.

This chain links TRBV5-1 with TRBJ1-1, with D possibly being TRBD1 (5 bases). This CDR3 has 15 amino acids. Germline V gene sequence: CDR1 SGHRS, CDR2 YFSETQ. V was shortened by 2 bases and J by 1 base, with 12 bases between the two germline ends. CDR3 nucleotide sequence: TGCGCCAGCAGCTTTTCACAGGTTCGGAACACTGAAGCTTTCTTT. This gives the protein CASSFSQVRNTEAFF.

The CDR3 DNA follows: TGCGCCAGCAGCTTGCGAGAGGACGGGGAGCTGTTTTTT. This codes for CASSLREDGELFF. This sequence joins TRBV5-1 and TRBJ2-2; no firm D call. The CDR3 sequence is 13 residues long. The V gene's germline CDR1 is SGHRS and CDR2 YFSETQ. Trimming removed 1 base at V and 7 bases at J, with 8 bases between.

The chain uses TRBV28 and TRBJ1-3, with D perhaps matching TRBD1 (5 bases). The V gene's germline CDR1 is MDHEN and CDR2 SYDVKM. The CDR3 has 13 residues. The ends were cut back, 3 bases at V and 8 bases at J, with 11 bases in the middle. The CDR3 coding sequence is TGTGCCAGCAGTTTTAGGGGCCGGGACACCATATATTTT. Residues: CASSFRGRDTIYF.